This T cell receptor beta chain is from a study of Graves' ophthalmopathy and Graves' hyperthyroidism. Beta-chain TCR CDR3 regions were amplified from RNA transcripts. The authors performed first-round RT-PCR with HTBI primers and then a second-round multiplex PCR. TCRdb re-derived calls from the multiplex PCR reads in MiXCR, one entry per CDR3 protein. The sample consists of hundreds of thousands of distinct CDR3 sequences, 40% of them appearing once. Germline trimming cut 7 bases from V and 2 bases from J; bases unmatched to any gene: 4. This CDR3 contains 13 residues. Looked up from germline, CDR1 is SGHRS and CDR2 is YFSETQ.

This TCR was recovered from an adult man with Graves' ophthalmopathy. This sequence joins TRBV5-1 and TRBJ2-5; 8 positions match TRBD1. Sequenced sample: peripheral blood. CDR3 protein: CASARTGQETQYF. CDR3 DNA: TGCGCCAGCGCCAGGACAGGGCAAGAGACCCAGTACTTC.